A selection of T cell receptor beta chains follows, all from one sample in a study of blood T cell repertoires in COVID-19. Some clones are missing from TCRdb's copy, which holds only in-frame ones; the method was immunoSEQ multiplex PCR. Of 90,000 to 120,000 clones in the sample, 84% were seen once. The sequencing input was peripheral blood. The receptors come from a human donor in a cohort sampled during active COVID-19. CDR3s include the opening cysteine and the closing phenylalanine or tryptophan. The D gene is left open where the match is weak. The size entry is marked missing in some rows and otherwise reads once, few, many or a size class.

J: TRBJ2-6; size: .; D: .; V: TRBV21-1; DNA: TGTGCCAGCAGCCCAGGCCCCAGCTCTGGGGCCAACGTCCTGACTTTC; CDR3: CASSPGPSSGANVLTF
J: TRBJ1-5; size: .; D: TRBD1; V: TRBV19; DNA: TGTGCCAGTATGGGGACAGGGGGAAATCAGCCCCAGCATTTT; CDR3: CASMGTGGNQPQHF
J: TRBJ2-5; size: .; D: TRBD2; V: TRBV7-3; DNA: TGTGCCAGCAGCCAAAAAGCGGGAGGGCCGGGAGAGACCCAGTACTTC; CDR3: CASSQKAGGPGETQYF
J: TRBJ2-3; size: .; D: TRBD2; V: TRBV4-1; DNA: TGCGCCAGCAGCCAAACCCCTAGCGGGAGGGGAGATACGCAGTATTTT; CDR3: CASSQTPSGRGDTQYF
J: TRBJ2-1; size: many; D: TRBD2; V: TRBV4-3; DNA: TGCGCCAGCAGCCAAGCAGCGGGAGGGTCCTACAATGAGCAGTTCTTC; CDR3: CASSQAAGGSYNEQFF
J: TRBJ1-2; size: .; D: .; V: TRBV21-1; DNA: TGTGCCAGCACCCTACCTCCAGGGTACCATGGCTACACCTTC; CDR3: CASTLPPGYHGYTF
J: TRBJ2-7; size: .; D: .; V: TRBV3-1/TRBV3-2; DNA: TGTGCCAGCAGCCAAGCACAGGGACCCTACGAGCAGTACTTC; CDR3: CASSQAQGPYEQYF
J: TRBJ1-2; size: .; D: .; V: TRBV3-1/TRBV3-2; DNA: TGTGCCAGCCGGCAGGGCAACTATGGCTACACCTTC; CDR3: CASRQGNYGYTF
J: TRBJ2-7; size: .; D: .; V: TRBV18; DNA: TGTGCCAGCTCGCCCTCTAGACAGGACCAGTACTTC; CDR3: CASSPSRQDQYF
J: TRBJ1-1; size: once; D: .; V: TRBV6-5; DNA: TGTGCCAGCAGTTACCTAACGACCCCGGAGACTGAAGCTTTCTTT; CDR3: CASSYLTTPETEAFF
J: TRBJ2-3; size: .; D: TRBD2; V: TRBV19; DNA: TGTGCCAGTAGAGAGGGAGGGCCCACAGATACGCAGTATTTT; CDR3: CASREGGPTDTQYF
J: TRBJ1-2; size: .; D: .; V: TRBV12-3/TRBV12-4; DNA: TGTGCCAGCAGTTTACCCGGTACTTATGGCTACACCTTC; CDR3: CASSLPGTYGYTF
J: TRBJ2-2; size: .; D: TRBD2; V: TRBV18; DNA: TGTGCCAGCTCACCACTACACGGGAGGAGCACCGGGGAGCTGTTTTTT; CDR3: CASSPLHGRSTGELFF
J: TRBJ2-1; size: .; D: .; V: TRBV5-4; DNA: TGTGCCAGCAGCTGGGGATTCGGGGACATAAACAATGAGCAGTTCTTC; CDR3: CASSWGFGDINNEQFF
J: TRBJ2-7; size: once; D: TRBD1; V: TRBV5-1; DNA: TGCGCCAGCAGCGGTGGACAGGGGATTCACGACGAGCAGTACTTC; CDR3: CASSGGQGIHDEQYF
J: TRBJ1-2; size: .; D: .; V: TRBV2; DNA: TGTGCCAGCAGGCAGGGGAGCTTTGGCTACACCTTC; CDR3: CASRQGSFGYTF
J: TRBJ2-1; size: .; D: TRBD2; V: TRBV7-9; DNA: TGTGCCAGCCGGACTAGCTCCCGCAATGAGCAGTTCTTC; CDR3: CASRTSSRNEQFF
J: TRBJ1-1; size: .; D: TRBD1; V: TRBV18; DNA: TGTGCCAGCTCACCAAGGCAGGGGGCTTTCACTGAAGCTTTCTTT; CDR3: CASSPRQGAFTEAFF
J: TRBJ2-7; size: .; D: TRBD1; V: TRBV19; DNA: TGTGCCAGTAGTATAGGGGACAGTCTGAACGAGCAGTACTTC; CDR3: CASSIGDSLNEQYF
J: TRBJ1-1; size: .; D: .; V: TRBV6-2/TRBV6-3; DNA: TGTGCCAGCAGTTACTCGAGTATACGCCTTAGAATGAACACTGAAGCTTTCTTT; CDR3: CASSYSSIRLRMNTEAFF
J: TRBJ1-5; size: .; D: TRBD1; V: TRBV19; DNA: TGTGCCAGTAGTTCTTGGACAGGGGAGGGGAATCAGCCCCAGCATTTT; CDR3: CASSSWTGEGNQPQHF
J: TRBJ1-5; size: .; D: .; V: TRBV9; DNA: TGTGCCAGCAGCGTAGGGGCAGGGGGCAATCAGCCCCAGCATTTT; CDR3: CASSVGAGGNQPQHF
J: TRBJ1-1; size: .; D: .; V: TRBV3-1/TRBV3-2; DNA: TGTGCCAGCAGCCAAGATACGGTTAACACTGAAGCTTTCTTT; CDR3: CASSQDTVNTEAFF
J: TRBJ2-2; size: .; D: .; V: TRBV5-1; DNA: TGCGCCAGCAGCTTAGGTCAGGATCACGGGGAGCTGTTTTTT; CDR3: CASSLGQDHGELFF
J: TRBJ1-4; size: .; D: .; V: TRBV4-1; DNA: TGCGCCAGCAGCCGTGTACATGATCTCAATGAAAAACTGTTTTTT; CDR3: CASSRVHDLNEKLFF
J: TRBJ1-2; size: once; D: .; V: TRBV5-4; DNA: TGTGCCAGCAGCATGGCGGGGTTATGGACGCGCACCTTC; CDR3: CASSMAGLWTRTF
J: TRBJ2-1; size: .; D: .; V: TRBV28; DNA: TGTGCCAGCAGGGCTCCGACTCCAAGCTCCTACAATGAGCAGTTCTTC; CDR3: CASRAPTPSSYNEQFF
J: TRBJ2-1; size: .; D: .; V: TRBV7-3; DNA: TGTGCCAGCAGCTTAGGTAGCCCAAATGAGCAGTTCTTC; CDR3: CASSLGSPNEQFF
J: TRBJ2-7; size: .; D: TRBD2; V: TRBV4-1; DNA: TGCGCCAGCAGCCAAGAGGCGGTAGCGGGATCCTACGAGCAGTACTTC; CDR3: CASSQEAVAGSYEQYF
J: TRBJ1-5; size: .; D: .; V: TRBV7-9; DNA: TGTGCCAGCAGCGCACAATCGAATCAGCCCCAGCATTTT; CDR3: CASSAQSNQPQHF
J: TRBJ1-5; size: .; D: .; V: TRBV5-6; DNA: TGTGCCAGCACCTGGGGCGGTAGCAATCAGCCCCAGCATTTT; CDR3: CASTWGGSNQPQHF
J: TRBJ2-3; size: .; D: TRBD2; V: TRBV19; DNA: TGTGCCAGCCGGTCTAGCGGGCTCACAGATACGCAGTATTTT; CDR3: CASRSSGLTDTQYF
J: TRBJ2-7; size: .; D: TRBD2; V: TRBV30; DNA: TGTGCCTGGACCCACATGACTAGCGGGAGGGCCTCGGAGCAGTACTTC; CDR3: CAWTHMTSGRASEQYF
J: TRBJ1-1; size: .; D: .; V: TRBV30; DNA: TGTGCCTGGGTCCCCTTCCGCGGGGAAGCTTTCTTT; CDR3: CAWVPFRGEAFF
J: TRBJ2-3; size: .; D: .; V: TRBV5-4; DNA: TGTGCCAGCAGCTCCACAGGGACAGATACGCAGTATTTT; CDR3: CASSSTGTDTQYF
J: TRBJ2-1; size: .; D: TRBD2; V: TRBV30; DNA: TGTGCCTGGAGCCAGACTAGCGGGAGGGGGAATGAGCAGTTCTTC; CDR3: CAWSQTSGRGNEQFF
J: TRBJ2-5; size: .; D: TRBD2; V: TRBV28; DNA: TGTGCCAGCAGTTCAATTAGCGGGAGAGAGACCCAGTACTTC; CDR3: CASSSISGRETQYF
J: TRBJ2-4; size: .; D: .; V: TRBV29-1; DNA: TGCAGCGTTGTTCCGGGATTAGCCAAAAACATTCAGTACTTC; CDR3: CSVVPGLAKNIQYF
J: TRBJ1-1; size: .; D: TRBD1; V: TRBV5-1; DNA: TGCGCCAGCAGCTTGGCCGGGACAGGGGACCGTTATGAAGCTTTCTTT; CDR3: CASSLAGTGDRYEAFF
J: TRBJ2-1; size: .; D: TRBD1; V: TRBV6-2/TRBV6-3; DNA: TGTGCCAGCAGTTACTCGAGAGTAGGGGGCTATGAGCAGTTCTTC; CDR3: CASSYSRVGGYEQFF
J: TRBJ2-5; size: .; D: .; V: TRBV9; DNA: TGTGCCAGCAGCGTATATGGGAGAGAGACCCAGTACTTC; CDR3: CASSVYGRETQYF
J: TRBJ2-7; size: .; D: TRBD1; V: TRBV7-3; DNA: TGTGCCAGCAGCTTAGTGGACAGGAGCGAGCAGTACTTC; CDR3: CASSLVDRSEQYF
J: TRBJ2-1; size: few; D: .; V: TRBV18; DNA: TGTGCCAGCTCACGGGAGGCTAGCTACAATGAGCAGTTCTTC; CDR3: CASSREASYNEQFF
J: TRBJ2-7; size: .; D: .; V: TRBV6-2/TRBV6-3; DNA: TGTGCCAGCAGTTTCGCTACCTACGAGCAGTACTTC; CDR3: CASSFATYEQYF
J: TRBJ1-5; size: .; D: .; V: TRBV3-1/TRBV3-2; DNA: TGTGCCAGCAGCCCGCAAGGACTCAGTGAGCCCCAGCATTTT; CDR3: CASSPQGLSEPQHF
J: TRBJ1-2; size: .; D: TRBD1; V: TRBV18; DNA: TGTGCCAGCTCGCCGCTACGGGACAGACCCCCCAACACCTTC; CDR3: CASSPLRDRPPNTF
J: TRBJ2-1; size: .; D: TRBD2; V: TRBV24-1; DNA: TGTGCCACCAGTGGTTGGACTAGCGGGAGGGGATACAATGAGCAGTTCTTC; CDR3: CATSGWTSGRGYNEQFF
J: TRBJ2-2; size: .; D: .; V: TRBV5-5; DNA: TGTGCCAGCAGCTTGCGGGGAAACACCGGGGAGCTGTTTTTT; CDR3: CASSLRGNTGELFF
J: TRBJ2-2; size: .; D: .; V: TRBV21-1; DNA: TGTGCCAGCAGCAAAGTCGAGAAGAACACCGGGGAGCTGTTTTTT; CDR3: CASSKVEKNTGELFF
J: TRBJ2-1; size: .; D: TRBD1; V: TRBV24-1; DNA: TGTGCCACCCGACCGGGACAGTCATCCTACAATGAGCAGTTCTTC; CDR3: CATRPGQSSYNEQFF
J: TRBJ1-1; size: .; D: .; V: TRBV12-3/TRBV12-4; DNA: TGTGCCAGCAGTTTGTCAGAGAACACTGAAGCTTTCTTT; CDR3: CASSLSENTEAFF
J: TRBJ1-1; size: .; D: .; V: TRBV2; DNA: TGTGCCAGCAGTGAATGGCAGGGGTCCACTGAAGCTTTCTTT; CDR3: CASSEWQGSTEAFF
J: TRBJ2-3; size: few; D: .; V: TRBV14; DNA: TGTGCCAGCAGCCTTCTTCGTTCTAGCACAGATACGCAGTATTTT; CDR3: CASSLLRSSTDTQYF
J: TRBJ1-5; size: .; D: TRBD1; V: TRBV28; DNA: TGTGCCAGCAGGTCGACAGGGTATCAGCCCCAGCATTTT; CDR3: CASRSTGYQPQHF
J: TRBJ2-5; size: .; D: .; V: TRBV29-1; DNA: TGCAGCGTTGTGTCAGAAGAGACCCAGTACTTC; CDR3: CSVVSEETQYF